This section outlines one TCR beta chain sequence together with its context. The antigen is undetermined. Exclusion of patients followed from uncontrolled infection, other autoimmune disease, pregnancy or lactation. The CDR3 runs to 13 residues. Germline-derived CDR1 and CDR2 are SNHLY and FYNNEI. The V end was cut by 10 bases, the J end by 6 bases, with 17 bases between. The investigators amplified TCR beta CDR3 regions from RNA transcripts. The HTBI primer set was used in a first-round RT-PCR of the TCR CDR3. TCRdb processed the multiplex PCR reads anew with MiXCR; each CDR3 protein has one entry. The sample has under 400,000 distinct CDR3 sequences; roughly 15% are singletons. The data originate from a study of T cells in Graves' hyperthyroidism and ophthalmopathy. Regarding the study as a whole: Stable hyperthyroidism and ophthalmopathy were separated using 13 V-J signatures.

Sequencing was carried out using blood. This rearrangement joins TRBV2 to TRBJ2-3, with D tentatively TRBD2 (5 bases). The clonotype comes from a woman aged 55-69 years with Graves' ophthalmopathy. The CDR3 DNA follows: TGTGCCACCCAGCAGCTCTCGGGGGATACGCAGTATTTT. Translating gives CATQQLSGDTQYF.